This section outlines one T cell receptor (beta chain) sequence together with its context. Its target is not known. The V gene end was trimmed by 4 bases and the J gene end by 6 bases; junction bases not matched to a gene: 7. The length of the CDR3 is 16 residues. CDR1 is SGHRS, CDR2 YFSETQ, per germline. This specimen belongs to a study of vaccination effects on CD4 cells after COVID-19. Isolating CD4+ T cells followed approximately 11 days of culture. PCR showed that the person got SARS-CoV-2 infection at some point between March and December 2020. The participants, recipients of two vaccine doses, got either BNT162b2 or mRNA-1273. The method was immunoSEQ multiplex PCR; TCRdb's version includes in-frame clones alone and lacks a portion of them. This table has roughly 46,000 clones, around 74% appearing once.

This TCR was recovered from a human donor who had a prior SARS-CoV-2 infection. Sample: CD4+ T cells from PBMCs cultured without peptide, taken after COVID-19 vaccination. V is TRBV5-1 and J is TRBJ2-7, with 16 bases lining up with TRBD2. CDR3 coding DNA: TGCGCCAGCAGCACGGGACTAGCGGGAGGGCCGGGCGAGCAGTACTTC. Its protein product is CASSTGLAGGPGEQYF.